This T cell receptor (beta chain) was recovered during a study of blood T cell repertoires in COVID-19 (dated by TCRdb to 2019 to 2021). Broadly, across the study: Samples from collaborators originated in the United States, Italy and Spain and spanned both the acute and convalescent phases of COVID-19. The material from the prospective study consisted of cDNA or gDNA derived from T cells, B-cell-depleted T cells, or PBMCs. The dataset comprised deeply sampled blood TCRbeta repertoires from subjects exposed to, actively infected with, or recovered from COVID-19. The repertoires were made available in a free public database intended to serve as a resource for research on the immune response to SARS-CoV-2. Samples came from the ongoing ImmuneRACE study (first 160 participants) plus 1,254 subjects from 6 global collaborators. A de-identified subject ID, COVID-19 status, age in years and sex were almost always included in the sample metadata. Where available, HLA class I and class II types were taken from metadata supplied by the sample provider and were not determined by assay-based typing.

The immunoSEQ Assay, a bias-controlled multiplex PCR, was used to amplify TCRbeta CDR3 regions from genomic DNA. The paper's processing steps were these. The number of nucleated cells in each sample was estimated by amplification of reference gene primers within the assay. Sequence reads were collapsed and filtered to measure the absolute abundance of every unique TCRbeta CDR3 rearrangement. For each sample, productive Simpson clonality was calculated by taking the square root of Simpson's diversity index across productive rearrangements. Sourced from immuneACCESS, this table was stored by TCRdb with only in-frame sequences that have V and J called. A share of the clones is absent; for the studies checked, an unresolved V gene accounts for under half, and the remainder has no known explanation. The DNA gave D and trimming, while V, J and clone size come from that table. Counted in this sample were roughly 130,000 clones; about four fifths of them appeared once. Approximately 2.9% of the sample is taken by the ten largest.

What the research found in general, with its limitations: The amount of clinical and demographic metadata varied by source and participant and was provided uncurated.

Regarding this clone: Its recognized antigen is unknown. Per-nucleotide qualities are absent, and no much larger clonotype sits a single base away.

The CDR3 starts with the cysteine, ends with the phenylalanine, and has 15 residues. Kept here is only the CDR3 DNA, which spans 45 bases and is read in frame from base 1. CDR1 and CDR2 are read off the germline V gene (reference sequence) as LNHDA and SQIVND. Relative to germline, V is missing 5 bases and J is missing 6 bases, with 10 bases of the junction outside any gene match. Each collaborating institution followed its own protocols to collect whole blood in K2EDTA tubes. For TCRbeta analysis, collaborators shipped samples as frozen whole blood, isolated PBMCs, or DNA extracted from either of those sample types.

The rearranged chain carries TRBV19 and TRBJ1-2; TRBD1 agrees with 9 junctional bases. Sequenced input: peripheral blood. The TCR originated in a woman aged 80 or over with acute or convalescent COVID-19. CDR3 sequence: CASSSQGALYDGYTF. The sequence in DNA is TGTGCCAGTAGTTCACAGGGGGCGCTCTACGATGGCTACACCTTC.